The 25 T cell receptor beta chains in this list originate from one sample, sequenced in a study of PD-L1 blockade in urothelial cancer. Assay used: immunoSEQ multiplex PCR; TCRdb lists only in-frame clones, some missing. The sample gives under 50,000 clones, around 90% of which show up once; 8.3% is in the top ten. Sequences were derived from PBMCs, sampled around atezolizumab (anti-PD-L1) treatment. The receptors derive from a man between 65 and 80 years old with urothelial cancer.

The rearrangement joins TRBV20-1 to TRBJ2-5, with D perhaps TRBD2 (5 bases). Judging by the DNA end, TRBJ2-7 fits better; the J call may be wrong. The CDR3 is made up of 11 amino acids. CDR1 DFQATT and CDR2 SNEGSKA come from the germline V gene (reference sequence). CDR3 coding DNA: TGCAGTGCCAGCGGAGCCTACGAGCAGTACTTC. It encodes CSASGAYEQYF.

V gene TRBV19 combines with J gene TRBJ2-1; 10 bases map to TRBD2. Trimming took 2 bases from V and 7 from J; bases not matched to a gene: 8. The CDR3 runs to 16 residues. CDR1 is LNHDA and CDR2 is SQIVND in the germline V gene (reference sequence). The CDR3 protein is CASSIHRTSGLNEQFF. The CDR3, as DNA: TGTGCCAGTAGTATACACAGGACTAGCGGTCTGAATGAGCAGTTCTTC.

The V gene is TRBV10-3, the J gene TRBJ2-2, with 8 bases matching TRBD1. The germline CDR1 and CDR2 sequences are ENHRY and SYGVKD. The CDR3 runs to 17 residues. V lost 5 bases, J lost 6 bases, and 14 bases stayed unmatched. Here the CDR3 reads CAISRTGQGSPAGELFF. In DNA, the CDR3 is TGTGCCATCAGTCGAACCGGACAGGGAAGCCCCGCCGGGGAGCTGTTTTTT.

This clone appeared once. The rearrangement links TRBV27 to TRBJ1-4; D is perhaps TRBD1 (5 bases). CDR1 and CDR2 (germline): MNHEY, SMNVEV (reference sequence). The ends were cut back, 3 bases at V and 1 base at J, with 6 bases in the middle. This CDR3 region has 14 residues. Here the CDR3 DNA reads TGTGCCAGCAGTTTTCAGGGAACTAATGAAAAACTGTTTTTT. It is translated as CASSFQGTNEKLFF.

The chain couples TRBV11-2 to TRBJ2-1; no reliable D call. The CDR3 sequence is 13 residues long. Germline CDR1 reads SGHAT; CDR2 reads FQNNGV. V lost 2 bases to trimming and J lost 9 bases, with 11 bases between them. The CDR3 reads CASSLLSKREQFF. In DNA, the CDR3 is TGTGCCAGCAGCTTATTGTCCAAGCGTGAGCAGTTCTTC.

The chain recombines TRBV11-2 with TRBJ2-1; D is unresolved. Trimming left V 1 base short and J 6 bases short, with 10 bases between. The CDR3 totals 14 residues. Germline lookup yields CDR1 SGHAT and CDR2 FQNNGV. For the CDR3, the DNA is TGTGCCAGCAGCTTAGTTGGTATCGGCAATGAGCAGTTCTTC. This gives the protein CASSLVGIGNEQFF.

This chain links TRBV7-2 with TRBJ2-7, with 7 bases matching TRBD2. The length of the CDR3 is 15 residues. With V trimmed by 7 bases and J by 7 bases, 16 bases remained unmatched. CDR1 is SGHTA, CDR2 FQGNSA, per germline. CDR3 sequence reads: CASTPVPGLTIEQYF. CDR3 DNA: TGTGCCAGCACCCCAGTACCGGGACTAACAATTGAGCAGTACTTC.

The chain uses TRBV7-2 and TRBJ2-2; D ambiguous. Between the trimmed V and J ends, which lost 1 base and 1 base, there was a span of 4 bases. The CDR3 spans 14 residues. Germline-derived CDR1 and CDR2 are SGHTA and FQGNSA. DNA for the CDR3: TGTGCCAGCAGCTTAGACTGGAACACCGGGGAGCTGTTTTTT. This sequence encodes CASSLDWNTGELFF. The whole variable domain, filled in from reference TRBV7-2 and TRBJ2-2, reads GAGVSQSPSNKVTEKGKDVELRCDPISGHTALYWYRQSLGQGLEFLIYFQGNSAPDKSGLPSDRFSAERTGGSVSTLTIQRTQQEDSAVYLCASSLDWNTGELFFGEGSRLTVL.

This chain joins TRBV5-6 and TRBJ2-3, with 13 bases identical to TRBD2. Per the germline V gene, CDR1 is SGHDT and CDR2 is YYEEEE. Unmatched junction bases numbered 12, after V lost 3 bases and J lost 5 bases. This CDR3 is 18 amino acids long. CDR3 DNA: TGTGCCAGCAGCTACCTAGGACTAGCGGGAGTTCGGGGAGATACGCAGTATTTT. It specifies CASSYLGLAGVRGDTQYF.

The rearrangement links TRBV7-6 to TRBJ1-1, with 8 bases matching TRBD1. J lost 3 bases, V lost 4 bases, and 4 bases had no gene match. In germline, CDR1 is SGHVS, CDR2 FNYEAQ. The CDR3 loop spans 14 amino acids. The CDR3: CASSSRGLDTEAFF. The CDR3 DNA reads TGTGCCAGCAGCTCCAGGGGGCTGGACACTGAAGCTTTCTTT.

The CDR3 loop reads CASSPDRGPYNEQFF. Here the CDR3 DNA reads TGTGCCAGTAGTCCTGACAGGGGGCCCTACAATGAGCAGTTCTTC. The V call is TRBV19, the J call TRBJ2-1; 10 nucleotides align to TRBD1. There are 15 residues in the CDR3. CDR1 and CDR2 (germline): LNHDA, SQIVND (reference sequence). Trimming cost V 5 bases and J 2 bases; bases outside gene matches: 3.

The genes are TRBV5-1 and TRBJ1-1; 9 nucleotides agree with TRBD1. V dropped 0 bases and J dropped 5; count of bases not matched to a gene: 8. This CDR3 contains 16 residues. Germline V CDR1 and CDR2: SGHRS, YFSETQ. The CDR3 DNA reads TGCGCCAGCAGCTTGGGGGACAGGGAAAAAGGTACTGAAGCTTTCTTT. Translated, it gives CASSLGDREKGTEAFF.

This chain connects TRBV5-4 to TRBJ2-7, with 10 bases lining up with TRBD2. Trimming cost V 1 base and J 7 bases; bases outside gene matches: 2. Germline CDR1 and CDR2: SGHNT and YYREEE (reference sequence). This CDR3 contains 13 residues. CDR3 bases: TGTGCCAGCAGCTTGTGGACTAGCGGAGAGCAGTACTTC. Its translation is CASSLWTSGEQYF.

The chain couples TRBV4-2 to TRBJ2-7; the D is unclear. The CDR3 contains 16 residues. From germline, CDR1 is LGHNA and CDR2 YNFKEQ. V lost 0 bases and J 0 bases, leaving 12 bases between the germline ends. CDR3 protein: CASSQDYQTYSYEQYF. Here the CDR3 DNA reads TGTGCCAGCAGCCAAGATTATCAGACTTACTCCTACGAGCAGTACTTC.

CDR3 sequence (DNA): TGTGCCAGCAGCCCCTTGCGGGGGGGACGTCCAGATACGCAGTATTTT. This codes for CASSPLRGGRPDTQYF. J is TRBJ2-3 and V is TRBV7-9; 9 positions match TRBD2. The CDR3 is 16 residues long. The germline CDR1 and CDR2 sequences are SEHNR and FQNEAQ (reference sequence). The V and J ends lost 5 bases and 4 bases, in that order; junction bases with no gene match: 10.

The rearrangement uses TRBV6-4 and TRBJ2-1; weak D call: TRBD1 (6 bases). V dropped 4 bases and J dropped 0 bases, with 13 bases sitting between them. Germline loops: CDR1 MRHNA, CDR2 SNTAGT. This CDR3 has 16 residues. The CDR3 sequence is CASSVLPTGSYNEQFF. The CDR3 nucleotides read TGTGCCAGCAGTGTCTTACCGACAGGCTCCTACAATGAGCAGTTCTTC.

This clone is medium-sized within its sample. This rearrangement joins TRBV27 to TRBJ2-7, with D possibly being TRBD1 (5 bases). The germline gives CDR1 MNHEY, CDR2 SMNVEV (reference sequence). V was pared by 0 bases and J by 5 bases, with 17 bases between. This CDR3 comprises 16 residues. The CDR3 sequence: CASSLSKLGQYHEQYF. The CDR3 DNA reads as TGTGCCAGCAGTTTATCGAAATTGGGGCAGTACCACGAGCAGTACTTC.

The chain combines TRBV6-1 with TRBJ2-7; D gene unclear. Germline values: CDR1 MNHNS, CDR2 SASEGT. This CDR3 contains 16 residues. The germline V and J ends were trimmed by 3 bases and 0 bases, with 15 bases remaining between them. The CDR3 loop reads CASSDGLYMDSYEQYF. The CDR3 DNA is TGTGCCAGCAGTGATGGGCTGTACATGGACTCCTACGAGCAGTACTTC.

This chain uses TRBV13 with TRBJ1-4; 11 bases line up with TRBD1. The CDR3 is 15 residues long. Germline V gene sequence: CDR1 PRHDT, CDR2 FYEKMQ (reference sequence). J was trimmed by 7 bases and V by 3 bases; bases with no gene match: 4. CDR3 sequence reads: CASSFGTGGGEKLFF. In DNA, the CDR3 is TGTGCCAGCAGCTTTGGGACAGGGGGTGGTGAAAAACTGTTTTTT.

The chain carries TRBV6-5 and TRBJ2-5; possible D gene TRBD2, 5 bases. From germline, CDR1 is MNHEY and CDR2 SVGAGI. The CDR3 runs to 12 residues. V was shortened by 2 bases and J by 5 bases, with 6 bases between the two germline ends. In DNA, the CDR3 is TGTGCCAGCAGTTACCCGGGGGAGACCCAGTACTTC. Translated, it gives CASSYPGETQYF.

This chain uses TRBV27 with TRBJ1-1, with unresolved D. The CDR3 has 13 amino acids. CDR1 MNHEY and CDR2 SMNVEV come from the germline V gene (reference sequence). V dropped 3 bases and J dropped 3 bases, with 8 bases sitting between them. In DNA, the CDR3 is TGTGCCAGCAGTTTCGCGCCGTACACTGAAGCTTTCTTT. Residues: CASSFAPYTEAFF.

This clone appeared a single time. The rearrangement joins TRBV6-5 to TRBJ1-2, with TRBD1 identical over 8 bases. Trimming cost V 4 bases and J 11 bases; bases outside gene matches: 3. The CDR3 is 11 residues long. The germline V gene encodes CDR1 MNHEY and CDR2 SVGAGI. The CDR3 DNA is TGTGCCAGCAGTTCAACAGGGGGTTACACCTTC. Its protein is CASSSTGGYTF.

V and J are TRBV18 and TRBJ1-1; 9 positions agree with TRBD1. Germline loops: CDR1 KGHSH, CDR2 LQKENI. Losses at the gene ends were 3 bases for V and 11 bases for J; bases not matched to a gene: 7. The CDR3 is made up of 13 amino acids. The CDR3 protein is CASSPSGQGLAFF. CDR3 coding DNA: TGTGCCAGCTCACCTTCGGGACAGGGCCTCGCTTTCTTT. Full variable domain (missing parts from reference TRBV18 and TRBJ1-1): NAGVMQNPRHLVRRRGQEARLRCSPMKGHSHVYWYRQLPEEGLKFMVYLQKENIIDESGMPKERFSAEFPKEGPSILRIQQVVRGDSAAYFCASSPSGQGLAFFGQGTRLTVV.

The chain links TRBV30 to TRBJ1-5, with D possibly being TRBD1 (6 bases). V was shortened by 1 base and J by 7 bases, with 11 bases between the two germline ends. CDR1 GTSNPN and CDR2 SVGIG come from the germline V gene (reference sequence). The CDR3 contains 13 residues. The CDR3 sequence is CAWSGQGLQPQHF. CDR3 DNA: TGTGCCTGGAGTGGCCAGGGGTTACAGCCCCAGCATTTT.

The chain links TRBV11-2 to TRBJ2-1, with 12 nucleotides matching TRBD2. This CDR3 has 15 amino acids. From germline, CDR1 is SGHAT and CDR2 FQNNGV. V lost 4 bases and J lost 9; bases outside the gene matches: 7. The CDR3 sequence: CASSSLAGGPSEQFF. The CDR3 DNA reads as TGTGCCAGCAGCTCTCTAGCGGGAGGGCCAAGTGAGCAGTTCTTC.